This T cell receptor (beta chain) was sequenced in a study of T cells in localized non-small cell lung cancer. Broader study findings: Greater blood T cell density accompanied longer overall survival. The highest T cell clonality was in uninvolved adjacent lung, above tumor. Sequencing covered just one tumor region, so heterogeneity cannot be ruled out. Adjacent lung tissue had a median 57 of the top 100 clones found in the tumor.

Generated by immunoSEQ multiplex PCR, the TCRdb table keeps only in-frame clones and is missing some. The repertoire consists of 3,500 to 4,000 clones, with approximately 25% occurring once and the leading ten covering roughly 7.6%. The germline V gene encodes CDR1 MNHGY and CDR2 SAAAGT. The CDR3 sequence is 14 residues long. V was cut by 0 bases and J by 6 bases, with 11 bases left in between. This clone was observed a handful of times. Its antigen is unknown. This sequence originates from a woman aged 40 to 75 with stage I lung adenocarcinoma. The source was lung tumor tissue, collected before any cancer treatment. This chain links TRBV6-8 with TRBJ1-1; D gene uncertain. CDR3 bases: TGTGCCAGCAGTTACTCGATCCAGGCCCCTGAAGCTTTCTTT. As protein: CASSYSIQAPEAFF.